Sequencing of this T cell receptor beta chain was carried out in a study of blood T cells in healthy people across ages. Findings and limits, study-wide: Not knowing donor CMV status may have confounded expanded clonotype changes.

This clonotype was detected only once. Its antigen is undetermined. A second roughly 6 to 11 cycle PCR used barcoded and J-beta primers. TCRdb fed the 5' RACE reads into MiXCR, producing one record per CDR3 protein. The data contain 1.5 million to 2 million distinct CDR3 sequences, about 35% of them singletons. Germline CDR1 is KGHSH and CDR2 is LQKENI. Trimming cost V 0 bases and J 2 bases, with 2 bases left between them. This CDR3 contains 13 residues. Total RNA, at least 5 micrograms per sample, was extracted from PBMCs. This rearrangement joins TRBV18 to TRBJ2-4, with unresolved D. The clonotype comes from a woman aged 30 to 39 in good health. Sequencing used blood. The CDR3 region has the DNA TGTGCCAGCTCACCACCGACCAAAAACATTCAGTACTTC. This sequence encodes CASSPPTKNIQYF.